This TCR beta chain appears in the sequencing data of a study of T cells in Graves' hyperthyroidism and ophthalmopathy. Background on the study: Pretreatment peripheral blood was obtained at initial diagnosis.

Used for diagnoses were clinical symptoms, serum thyroxine and TRAb, thyroid ultrasound and orbital computed tomography. The investigators amplified TCR beta CDR3 regions from RNA transcripts. Researchers ran a first-round RT-PCR on the TCR CDR3 using the HTBI primer set. TCRdb re-called the multiplex PCR reads with MiXCR, one entry per CDR3 protein. This sample has approximately 620,000 distinct CDR3 sequences, with about 16% found just once. This clonotype has only a few counts. The antigen is unknown. The CDR3 has 14 residues. V was pared by 6 bases and J by 6 bases, with 14 bases between. Germline loops: CDR1 SGHAT, CDR2 FQNNGV. Findings and caveats of the study: Peripheral blood also featured most of the thyroid clonotypes expanded above 0.001. Prediction of ophthalmopathy progression came a median around 7.1 months pre-onset.

Sequenced input: blood. This TCR was recovered from a woman between 35 and 50 years old with Graves' ophthalmopathy. This chain links TRBV11-2 with TRBJ2-2; D not resolved. The CDR3 sequence: CASRSIRDSGELFF. CDR3 DNA: TGTGCCAGCAGATCTATTCGCGATTCCGGGGAGCTGTTTTTT.